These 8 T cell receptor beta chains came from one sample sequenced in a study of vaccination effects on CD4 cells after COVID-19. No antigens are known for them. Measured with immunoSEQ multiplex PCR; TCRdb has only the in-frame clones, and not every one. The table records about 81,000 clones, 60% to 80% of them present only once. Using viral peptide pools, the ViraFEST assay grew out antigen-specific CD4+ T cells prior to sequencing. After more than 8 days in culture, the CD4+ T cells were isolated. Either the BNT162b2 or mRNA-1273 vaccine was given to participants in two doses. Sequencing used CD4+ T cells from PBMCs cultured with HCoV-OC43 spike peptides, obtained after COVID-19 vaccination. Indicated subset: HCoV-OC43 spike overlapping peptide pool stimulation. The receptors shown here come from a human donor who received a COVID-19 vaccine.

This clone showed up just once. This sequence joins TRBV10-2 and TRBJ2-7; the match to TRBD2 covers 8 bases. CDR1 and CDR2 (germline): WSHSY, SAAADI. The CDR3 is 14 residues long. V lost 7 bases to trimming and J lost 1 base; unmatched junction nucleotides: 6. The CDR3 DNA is TGCGCCAGCACCCCGGGAGGGGGATCCTACGAGCAGTACGTC. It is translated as CASTPGGGSYEQYV.

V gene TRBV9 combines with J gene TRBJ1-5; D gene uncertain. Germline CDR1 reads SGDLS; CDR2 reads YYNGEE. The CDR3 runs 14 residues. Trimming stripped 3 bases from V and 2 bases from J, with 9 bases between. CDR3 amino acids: CASSADWGNQPQHF. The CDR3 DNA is TGTGCCAGCAGCGCCGATTGGGGCAATCAGCCCCAGCATTTT.

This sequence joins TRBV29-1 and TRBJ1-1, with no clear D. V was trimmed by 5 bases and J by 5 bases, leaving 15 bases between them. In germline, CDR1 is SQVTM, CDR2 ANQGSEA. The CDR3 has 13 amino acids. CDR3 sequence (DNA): TGCAGCGTTACTGAAGGGTTGAGGACTGAAGCTTTCTTT. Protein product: CSVTEGLRTEAFF. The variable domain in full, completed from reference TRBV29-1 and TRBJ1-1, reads SAVISQKPSRDICQRGTSLTIQCQVDSQVTMMFWYRQQPGQSLTLIATANQGSEATYESGFVIDKFPISRPNLTFSTLTVSNMSPEDSSIYLCSVTEGLRTEAFFGQGTRLTVV.

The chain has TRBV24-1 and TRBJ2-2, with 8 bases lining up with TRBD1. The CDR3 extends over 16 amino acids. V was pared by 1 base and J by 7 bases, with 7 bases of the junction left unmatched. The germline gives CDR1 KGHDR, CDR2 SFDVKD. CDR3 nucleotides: TGTGCCACCAGTGATTTCGGACAGGGCAAAAACGGGGAGCTGTTTTTT. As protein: CATSDFGQGKNGELFF.

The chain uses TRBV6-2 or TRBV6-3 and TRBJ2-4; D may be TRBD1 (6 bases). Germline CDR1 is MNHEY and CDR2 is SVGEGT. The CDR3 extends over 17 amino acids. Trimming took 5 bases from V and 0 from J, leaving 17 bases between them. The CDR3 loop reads CASSGDTAGIAKNIQYF. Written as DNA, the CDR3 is TGTGCCAGCAGTGGGGACACAGCTGGGATAGCCAAAAACATTCAGTACTTC.

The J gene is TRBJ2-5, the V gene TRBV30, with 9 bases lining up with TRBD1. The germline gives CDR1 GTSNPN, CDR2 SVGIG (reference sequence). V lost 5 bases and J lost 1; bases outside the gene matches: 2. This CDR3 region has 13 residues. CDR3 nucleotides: TGTGCCTGGGGGGGACAGGGCCAAGAGACCCAGTACTTC. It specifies CAWGGQGQETQYF.

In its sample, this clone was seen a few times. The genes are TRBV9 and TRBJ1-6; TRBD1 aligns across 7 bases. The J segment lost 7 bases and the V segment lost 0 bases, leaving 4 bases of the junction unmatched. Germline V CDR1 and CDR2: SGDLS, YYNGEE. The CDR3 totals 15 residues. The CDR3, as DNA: TGTGCCAGCAGCGTAGCAGGGGGATTAAATTCACCCCTCCACTTT. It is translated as CASSVAGGLNSPLHF.

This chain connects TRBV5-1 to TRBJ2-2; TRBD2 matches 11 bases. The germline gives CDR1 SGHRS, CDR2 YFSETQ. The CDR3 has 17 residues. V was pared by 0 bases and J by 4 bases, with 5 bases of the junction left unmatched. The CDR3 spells CASSLAGTSGFTGELFF. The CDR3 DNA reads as TGCGCCAGCAGCTTGGCTGGGACTAGCGGATTCACCGGGGAGCTGTTTTTT.